This T cell receptor beta chain was recorded in a study of T cells in Graves' hyperthyroidism and ophthalmopathy. Study-wide findings and caveats: Among clonotypes expanded in thyroid above 0.001, most were also found in blood. Before onset, by a median of approximately 6.8 months, the model predicted ophthalmopathy.

From RNA transcripts, TCR beta CDR3 regions were amplified. The study used the HTBI primer set for a first-round RT-PCR of the TCR CDR3. MiXCR was run by TCRdb on the multiplex PCR reads, yielding one entry per CDR3 protein. In the table there are a few hundred thousand distinct CDR3 sequences, around a sixth of which are singletons. This clonotype was found many times. Antigen unknown. In the ophthalmopathy cohort, Clinical Activity Score was at least 3, NOSPECS grade at least 4, and duration under 3 months. CDR1 is SGHAT and CDR2 is FQNNGV in the germline V gene. The CDR3 contains 14 residues. Trimming shortened V by 3 bases and J by 3 bases, and 11 bases separated the two germline ends.

The sequence came from a woman aged 40 to 50 with Graves' ophthalmopathy. The J gene is TRBJ1-1, the V gene TRBV11-2, with D perhaps matching TRBD1 (6 bases). The specimen sequenced was blood. CDR3 loop: CASSLAGQHTEAFF. The CDR3 DNA follows: TGTGCCAGCAGCTTGGCCGGACAGCACACTGAAGCTTTCTTT.